Presented here are 3 T cell receptor beta chains from one specimen sequenced in a study of vaccination and CD4 T cells after COVID-19. Sequencing of cultured CD4+ T cell DNA used the Oncomine TCR Beta short-read assay. Via MiXCR, TCRdb re-called the PCR reads, giving one row per CDR3 protein. The sample records 15,000 to 20,000 distinct CDR3 sequences, approximately 63% being singletons. The sample's treatment: roughly 10-day PBMC culture with coronavirus spike peptide pools or control peptides (ViraFEST assay). Antigens of these TCRs are unknown. Sequenced material: CD4+ T cells from blood, cultured in vitro. These receptors all come from a human donor who had recovered from COVID-19.

This clonotype has a handful of counts. This chain links TRBV20-1 with TRBJ2-1; 14 nucleotides line up with TRBD2. This CDR3 has 13 amino acids. Germline V gives CDR1 DFQATT, CDR2 SNEGSKA (reference sequence). This CDR3 is CSAGLAGVGEQFF. The CDR3 DNA reads as TGCAGCGCGGGACTAGCGGGAGTGGGTGAGCAGTTCTTC.

The sample holds a few counts of this clonotype. The chain couples TRBV20-1 to TRBJ2-2; TRBD2 might be the D (6 bases). CDR1 is DFQATT and CDR2 is SNEGSKA in the germline V gene (reference sequence). There are 15 residues in the CDR3. Between the trimmed V and J ends, which lost 3 bases and 2 bases, there was a span of 13 bases. The CDR3 DNA is TGCAGTGCTAGCCAGGGTAGCGGTAACACCGGGGAGCTGTTTTTT. This translates into CSASQGSGNTGELFF.

This sequence joins TRBV19 and TRBJ1-2; TRBD1 aligns across 8 bases. V lost 0 bases, J lost 7 bases, and 1 base stayed unmatched. Germline CDR1 LNHDA, CDR2 SQIVND (reference sequence). This CDR3 is built from 13 residues. CDR3 sequence: CASSIEDRGGYTF. The CDR3 DNA sequence: TGTGCCAGTAGTATAGAAGACAGGGGTGGCTACACCTTC.